One T cell receptor (beta chain) is described in this entry. What it binds is not known. TCRdb reprocessed the RT-PCR reads via MiXCR and lists one record per CDR3 protein. The repertoire has about 1,600 distinct CDR3 sequences, approximately 90% of them found once; the top ten carry around 5%. This specimen belongs to a study of yellow fever vaccine responses in identical twins. Broader study findings: Twins' vaccine T cell responses were reported to seem partly convergent and partly personalized.

CDR3 length: 15 amino acids. V was pared by 0 bases and J by 8 bases, with 7 bases of the junction left unmatched. Germline CDR1 and CDR2: LGHNA and YSLEER. The chain couples TRBV4-3 to TRBJ2-4; TRBD1 agrees at 7 bases. The sample here was T cells from blood (PBMCs), unsorted or a sorted subset (not recorded which), taken before or after yellow fever vaccination (not recorded which). The source is a woman aged 18-35 years who received the yellow fever vaccine. The DNA for the CDR3 is TGCGCCAGCAGCCAAGATGGTACAGGGGCTGACATTCAGTACTTC. Translating gives CASSQDGTGADIQYF.